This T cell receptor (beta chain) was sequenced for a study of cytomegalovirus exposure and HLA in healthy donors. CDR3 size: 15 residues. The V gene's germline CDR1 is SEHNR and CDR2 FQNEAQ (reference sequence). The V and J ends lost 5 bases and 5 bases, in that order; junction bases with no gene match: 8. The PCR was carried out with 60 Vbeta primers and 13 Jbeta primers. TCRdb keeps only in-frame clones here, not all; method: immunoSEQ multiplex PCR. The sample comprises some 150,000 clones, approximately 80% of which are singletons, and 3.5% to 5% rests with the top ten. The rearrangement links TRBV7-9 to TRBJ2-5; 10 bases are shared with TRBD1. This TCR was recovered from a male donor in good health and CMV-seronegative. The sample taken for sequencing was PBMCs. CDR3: CASSPGTGVQETQYF. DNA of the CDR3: TGTGCCAGCAGCCCCGGGACAGGGGTACAGGAGACCCAGTACTTC.